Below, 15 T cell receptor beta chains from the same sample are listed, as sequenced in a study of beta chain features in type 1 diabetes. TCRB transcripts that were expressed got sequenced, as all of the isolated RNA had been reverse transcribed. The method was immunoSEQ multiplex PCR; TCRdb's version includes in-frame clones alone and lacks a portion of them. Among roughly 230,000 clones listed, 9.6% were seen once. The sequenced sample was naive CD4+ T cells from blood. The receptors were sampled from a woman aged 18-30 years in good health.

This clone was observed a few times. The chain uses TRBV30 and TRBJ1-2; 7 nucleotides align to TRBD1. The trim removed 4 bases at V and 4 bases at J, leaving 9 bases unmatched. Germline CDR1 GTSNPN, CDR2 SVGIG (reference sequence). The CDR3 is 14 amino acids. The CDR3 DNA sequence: TGTGCCTGGACCCGAACGGACAGGATCTATGGCTACACCTTC. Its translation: CAWTRTDRIYGYTF.

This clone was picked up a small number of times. The CDR3 sequence is CASWTSGRGETQYF. The CDR3 DNA sequence: TGTGCCAGTTGGACTAGCGGGAGGGGAGAGACCCAGTACTTC. The genes are TRBV5-5 and TRBJ2-5, with 15 bases aligning to TRBD2. Germline V gene lookup returns CDR1 SGHKS and CDR2 YYEKEE (reference sequence). The CDR3 sequence is 14 residues long. The trim removed 8 bases at V and 4 bases at J, leaving 3 bases unmatched.

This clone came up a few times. For the CDR3, the DNA is TGCGCCAGCAGCTCATATGACAGGGGCGGCGAGCAGTACTTC. Translating gives CASSSYDRGGEQYF. The chain is built from TRBV5-1 and TRBJ2-7; 8 bases agree with TRBD1. Trimming at V came to 3 bases and at J to 6 bases, leaving 8 bases not matched to a gene. The V gene's germline CDR1 is SGHRS and CDR2 YFSETQ. This CDR3 contains 14 residues.

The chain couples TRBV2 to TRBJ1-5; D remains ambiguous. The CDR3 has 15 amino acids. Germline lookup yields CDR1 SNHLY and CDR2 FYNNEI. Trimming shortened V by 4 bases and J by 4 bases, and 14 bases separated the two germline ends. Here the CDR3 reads CASSGGPTNNQPQHF. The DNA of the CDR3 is TGTGCCAGCAGTGGCGGGCCGACGAATAATCAGCCCCAGCATTTT.

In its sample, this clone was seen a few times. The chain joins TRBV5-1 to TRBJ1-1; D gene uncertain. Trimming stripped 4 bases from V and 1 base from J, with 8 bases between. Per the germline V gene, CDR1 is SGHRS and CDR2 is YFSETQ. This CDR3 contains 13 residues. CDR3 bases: TGCGCCAGCAGCCGTACAGCGAACACTGAAGCTTTCTTT. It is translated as CASSRTANTEAFF.

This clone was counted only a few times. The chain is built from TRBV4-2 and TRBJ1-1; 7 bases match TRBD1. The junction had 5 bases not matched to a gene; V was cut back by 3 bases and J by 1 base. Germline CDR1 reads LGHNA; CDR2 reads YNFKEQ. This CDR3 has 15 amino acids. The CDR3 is CASSQSGQQNTEAFF. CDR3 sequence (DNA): TGTGCCAGCAGCCAGTCGGGACAGCAGAACACTGAAGCTTTCTTT.

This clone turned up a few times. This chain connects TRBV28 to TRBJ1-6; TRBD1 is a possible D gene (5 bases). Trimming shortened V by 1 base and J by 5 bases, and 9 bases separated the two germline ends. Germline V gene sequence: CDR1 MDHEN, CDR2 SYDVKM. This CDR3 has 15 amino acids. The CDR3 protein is CASSLSGWDNSPLHF. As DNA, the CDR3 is TGTGCCAGCAGTTTATCAGGGTGGGATAATTCACCCCTCCACTTT.

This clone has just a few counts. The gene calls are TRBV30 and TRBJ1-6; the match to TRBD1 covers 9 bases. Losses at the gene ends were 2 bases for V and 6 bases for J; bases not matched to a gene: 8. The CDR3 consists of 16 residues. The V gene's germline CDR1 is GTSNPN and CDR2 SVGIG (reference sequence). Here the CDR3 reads CAWSHVTGQGNSPLHF. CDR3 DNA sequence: TGTGCCTGGAGTCATGTAACGGGACAGGGTAATTCACCCCTCCACTTT.

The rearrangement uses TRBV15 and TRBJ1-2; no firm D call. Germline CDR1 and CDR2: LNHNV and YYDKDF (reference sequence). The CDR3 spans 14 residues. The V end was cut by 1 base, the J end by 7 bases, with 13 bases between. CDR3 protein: CATSRVVTDTGYTF. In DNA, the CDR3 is TGTGCCACCAGCAGAGTGGTAACAGATACTGGCTACACCTTC.

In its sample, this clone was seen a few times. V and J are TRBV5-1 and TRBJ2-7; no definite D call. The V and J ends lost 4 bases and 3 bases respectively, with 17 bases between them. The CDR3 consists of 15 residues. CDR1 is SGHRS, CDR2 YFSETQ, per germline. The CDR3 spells CASSPTAASYYEQYF. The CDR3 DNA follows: TGCGCCAGCAGCCCCACGGCGGCGAGCTACTACGAGCAGTACTTC.

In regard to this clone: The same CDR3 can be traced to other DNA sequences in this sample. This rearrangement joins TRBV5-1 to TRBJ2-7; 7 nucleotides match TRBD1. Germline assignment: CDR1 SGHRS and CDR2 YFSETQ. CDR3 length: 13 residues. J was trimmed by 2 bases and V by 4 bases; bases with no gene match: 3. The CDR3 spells CASSRDRAYEQYF. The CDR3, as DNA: TGCGCCAGCAGCAGGGACAGAGCCTACGAGCAGTACTTC.

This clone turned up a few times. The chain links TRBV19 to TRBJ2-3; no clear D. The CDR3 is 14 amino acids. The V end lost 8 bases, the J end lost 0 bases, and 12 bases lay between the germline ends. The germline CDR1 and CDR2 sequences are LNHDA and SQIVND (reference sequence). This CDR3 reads CASGNSLSTDTQYF. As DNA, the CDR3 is TGTGCCAGTGGTAATTCGTTAAGCACAGATACGCAGTATTTT.

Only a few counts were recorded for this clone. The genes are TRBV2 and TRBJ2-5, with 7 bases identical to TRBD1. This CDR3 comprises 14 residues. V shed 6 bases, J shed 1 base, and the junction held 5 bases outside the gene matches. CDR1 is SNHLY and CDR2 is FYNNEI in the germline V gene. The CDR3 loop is CASSPGTAQETQYF. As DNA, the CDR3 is TGTGCCAGCAGCCCCGGGACAGCCCAAGAGACCCAGTACTTC.

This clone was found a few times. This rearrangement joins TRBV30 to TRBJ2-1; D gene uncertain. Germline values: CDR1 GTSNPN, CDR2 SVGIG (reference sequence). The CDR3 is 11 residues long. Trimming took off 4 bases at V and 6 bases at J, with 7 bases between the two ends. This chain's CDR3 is CAWTVLNEQFF. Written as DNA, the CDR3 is TGTGCCTGGACTGTACTCAATGAGCAGTTCTTC.

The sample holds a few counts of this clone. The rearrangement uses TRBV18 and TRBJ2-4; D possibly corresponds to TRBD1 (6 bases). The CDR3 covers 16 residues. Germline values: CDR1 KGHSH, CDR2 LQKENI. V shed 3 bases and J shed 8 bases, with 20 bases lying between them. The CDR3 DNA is TGTGCCAGCTCACCTGGAACAGGGTGGGGAGTGGACATTCAGTACTTC. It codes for CASSPGTGWGVDIQYF. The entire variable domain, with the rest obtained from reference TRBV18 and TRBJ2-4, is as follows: NAGVMQNPRHLVRRRGQEARLRCSPMKGHSHVYWYRQLPEEGLKFMVYLQKENIIDESGMPKERFSAEFPKEGPSILRIQQVVRGDSAAYFCASSPGTGWGVDIQYFGAGTRLSVL.